This is a list of T cell receptor beta chains from one sample in a study of T cells in Graves' hyperthyroidism and ophthalmopathy. In TCRdb, the multiplex PCR reads were re-called with MiXCR into one record per CDR3 protein. The sample includes roughly 360,000 distinct CDR3 sequences, roughly 13% of them seen just once. Sequencing was performed on blood. Every receptor here comes from a man younger than 40 with Graves' hyperthyroidism that later progressed to Graves' ophthalmopathy. The CDR3 runs from the conserved cysteine through the conserved F or W. Each record gives: J gene, V gene, CDR3 protein.

>TRBJ2-7|TRBV5-1
CASSLGVAPSYEQYF
>TRBJ2-7|TRBV4-2
CASSQLGVNYEQYF
>TRBJ1-5|TRBV6-1
CASSGAGLAYQPQHF
>TRBJ2-3|TRBV12-3/TRBV12-4
CASSLGGTSGGHTDTKYF
>TRBJ2-5|TRBV27
CASSSLGQGQETQYF
>TRBJ2-7|TRBV24-1
CATSDSFGFPYEQYF
>TRBJ1-1|TRBV5-1
CASSLSVVRTEAFF
>TRBJ2-1|TRBV6-1
CASGGQGNEQFF
>TRBJ1-1|TRBV11-1
CASSLGRGNTEAFF
>TRBJ1-2|TRBV4-1
CASSDIRDRQGYTF
>TRBJ2-2|TRBV27
CASSRTGNLGELFF
>TRBJ2-7|TRBV5-1
CASSFRGGPYEQYF
>TRBJ2-3|TRBV29-1
CSVERWRPKGTDTQYF
>TRBJ2-7|TRBV7-9
CASSPVPQAREQYF
>TRBJ1-5|TRBV20-1
CSARNRDRGLPNQPQHF
>TRBJ1-5|TRBV2
CASGAGNQPQHF
>TRBJ1-2|TRBV7-9
CASSLSTGRNYGYTF
>TRBJ2-6|TRBV6-1
CASSLRGNPSGANVLTF
>TRBJ1-5|TRBV20-1
CSARDGVNQPQHF
>TRBJ1-5|TRBV6-1
CASMDRVWRNQPQHF
>TRBJ2-3|TRBV27
CASGPDRASTDTQYF
>TRBJ1-5|TRBV2
CASRPGTGGGQPQHF
>TRBJ2-6|TRBV6-6
CASSYYSGTGVPGGANVLTF
>TRBJ2-5|TRBV3-1
CASSPPTSGVGETQYF
>TRBJ2-5|TRBV7-3
CASSLLGTPQETQYF
>TRBJ2-3|TRBV18
CASSPQGALESDTDTQYF
>TRBJ2-2|TRBV6-5
CASSYGGDTGELFF
>TRBJ1-6|TRBV5-1
CASSWGENSPLHF
>TRBJ1-2|TRBV11-2
CASSLELGGYTF
>TRBJ2-7|TRBV20-1
CSARDWDSGHEQYF
>TRBJ2-4|TRBV28
CASSLWRGGAKNIQYF
>TRBJ1-3|TRBV6-1
CASSLRQTGFSGNTIYF
>TRBJ2-7|TRBV29-1
CSVRGQGAYEQYF
>TRBJ2-6|TRBV6-1
CASSDQDSGANVLTF
>TRBJ2-3|TRBV28
CASSSFEGATDTQYF
>TRBJ2-1|TRBV15
CATSRDLVGNEQFF
>TRBJ2-7|TRBV7-2
CASSSPGGNYEQYF
>TRBJ2-1|TRBV13
CASSFGSREEQFF
>TRBJ2-3|TRBV19
CASRLSGDTQYF
>TRBJ2-5|TRBV6-1
CASRFQETQYF
>TRBJ1-4|TRBV18
CASSPGADEKLFF
>TRBJ2-1|TRBV3-1
CASSQVGGSYNEQFF
>TRBJ2-3|TRBV2
CASRTGEDTQYF
>TRBJ1-1|TRBV11-2
CASSFQNGLPTEAFF
>TRBJ1-2|TRBV20-1
CSATGVGYTF
>TRBJ1-5|TRBV24-1
CATSDVTGERQPQHF
>TRBJ1-4|TRBV6-2/TRBV6-3
CASRTRDRANEKLFF
>TRBJ1-2|TRBV12-3/TRBV12-4
CASSLACVKGGCGYTF
>TRBJ1-3|TRBV5-5
CASEQGGAGNTIYF
>TRBJ2-6|TRBV7-8
CASSPPRRYSGANVLTF
>TRBJ2-5|TRBV12-3/TRBV12-4
CASSRGTSGNQETQYF
>TRBJ1-2|TRBV9
CASSVAAGGGYYGYTF
>TRBJ2-5|TRBV20-1
CSASRGSQETQYF
>TRBJ2-2|TRBV12-3/TRBV12-4
CASTVGQNTGELFF
>TRBJ1-4|TRBV14
CASSPLPDQLGKLFF
>TRBJ1-5|TRBV24-1
CATSDYLGDQPQHF
>TRBJ2-1|TRBV20-1
CSARGGAGEQFF